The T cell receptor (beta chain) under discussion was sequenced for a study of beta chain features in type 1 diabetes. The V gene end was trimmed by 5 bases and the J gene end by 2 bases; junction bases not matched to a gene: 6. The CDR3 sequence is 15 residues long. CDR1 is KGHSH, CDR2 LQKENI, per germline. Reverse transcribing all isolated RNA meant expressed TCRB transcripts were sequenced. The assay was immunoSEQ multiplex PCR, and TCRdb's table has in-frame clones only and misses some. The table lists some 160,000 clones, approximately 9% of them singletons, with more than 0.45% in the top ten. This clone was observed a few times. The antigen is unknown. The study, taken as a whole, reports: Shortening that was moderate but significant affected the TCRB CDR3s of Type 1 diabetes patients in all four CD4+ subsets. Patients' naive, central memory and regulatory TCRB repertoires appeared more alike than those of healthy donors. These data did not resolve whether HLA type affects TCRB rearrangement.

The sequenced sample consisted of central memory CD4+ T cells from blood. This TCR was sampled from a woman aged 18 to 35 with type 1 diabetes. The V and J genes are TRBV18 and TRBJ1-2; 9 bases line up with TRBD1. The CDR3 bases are TGTGCCAGCTCATACCGGACAGGGGAGAACTATGGCTACACCTTC. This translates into CASSYRTGENYGYTF.